Listed here are 18 T cell receptor beta chains from one sample, sequenced in a study of blood T cell repertoires in COVID-19. The assay was immunoSEQ multiplex PCR, and TCRdb's table has in-frame clones only and misses some. The sample consists of 350,000 to 400,000 clones, more than 70% of them appearing once. Sequenced input: PBMCs or T cells enriched from blood (not recorded which). All receptors come from a woman aged 18 to 35 who had recovered from COVID-19.

The rearrangement links TRBV4-3 to TRBJ2-1, with 7 bases aligning to TRBD1. Losses at the gene ends were 0 bases for V and 8 bases for J; bases not matched to a gene: 7. The CDR3 totals 15 residues. The germline V gene encodes CDR1 LGHNA and CDR2 YSLEER. CDR3 nucleotides: TGCGCCAGCAGCCAAGAAGGGGGCCATGAGGATGAGCAGTTCTTC. It specifies CASSQEGGHEDEQFF.

In the case of this clone: Other DNA sequences of this sample code for an identical CDR3. This sequence joins TRBV28 and TRBJ1-1; no clear D. In germline, CDR1 is MDHEN, CDR2 SYDVKM. With 1 base removed from V and 2 bases from J, the gap between germline ends came to 8 bases. This CDR3 is 14 amino acids long. CDR3 amino acids: CASSLFRGNTEAFF. The CDR3 DNA sequence: TGTGCCAGCAGTTTATTCCGGGGAAACACTGAAGCTTTCTTT.

The rearrangement links TRBV6-2 or TRBV6-3 to TRBJ2-3; possibly TRBD2 for D (6 bases). With 5 bases removed from V and 7 bases from J, the gap between germline ends came to 16 bases. This CDR3 is 14 amino acids long. Germline V lookup: CDR1 MNHEY, CDR2 SVGEGT. CDR3 sequence reads: CASSGTSLANTQYF. The CDR3 DNA reads TGTGCCAGCAGTGGTACTAGCTTGGCCAATACGCAGTATTTT.

This rearrangement joins TRBV5-1 to TRBJ2-5, with 8 bases that match TRBD2. CDR1 and CDR2 (germline): SGHRS, YFSETQ. The CDR3 length is 17 residues. V dropped 0 bases and J dropped 1; count of bases not matched to a gene: 8. CDR3 in amino acids: CASSLEGTRDSQETQYF. The CDR3 DNA follows: TGCGCCAGCAGCTTGGAGGGGACTAGGGATTCCCAAGAGACCCAGTACTTC.

This clone turned up a few times. In DNA, the CDR3 is TGTGCCACAGGGGACTACAATGAGCAGTTCTTC. This sequence encodes CATGDYNEQFF. The rearrangement links TRBV19 to TRBJ2-1; D is possibly TRBD1 (6 bases). The CDR3 contains 11 residues. Trimming pared 10 bases from V and 3 bases from J, leaving 7 bases between. Germline V gene sequence: CDR1 LNHDA, CDR2 SQIVND (reference sequence).

This sequence joins TRBV4-1 and TRBJ1-2; D uncertain. The CDR3 covers 15 residues. CDR1 and CDR2 from the germline V gene are MGHRA and YSYEKL. V shed 0 bases and J shed 8 bases, with 16 bases lying between them. As DNA, the CDR3 is TGCGCCAGCAGCCAAGAAACACCTCCAATGGTCGGCTACACCTTC. It encodes CASSQETPPMVGYTF.

In the case of this clone: The same CDR3 also results from other DNA sequences found in this sample. This chain links TRBV30 with TRBJ1-1; no clear D gene. There are 13 residues in the CDR3. Looked up from germline, CDR1 is GTSNPN and CDR2 is SVGIG (reference sequence). Trimming shortened V by 1 base and J by 0 bases, and 6 bases separated the two germline ends. The CDR3 spells CAWSGQMNTEAFF. The DNA for the CDR3 is TGTGCCTGGAGTGGACAAATGAACACTGAAGCTTTCTTT.

The table lists this clone with a count of one. V usage is TRBV18 and J usage is TRBJ2-1; 9 bases fit TRBD1. Per the germline V gene, CDR1 is KGHSH and CDR2 is LQKENI. CDR3 length: 14 residues. The ends lost 3 bases at V and 6 bases at J; junction bases unmatched: 3. CDR3 protein: CASSPTGGVNEQFF. The CDR3, as DNA: TGTGCCAGCTCACCGACAGGGGGGGTCAATGAGCAGTTCTTC.

The genes are TRBV2 and TRBJ2-3, with TRBD2 as a possible D gene (7 bases). Germline V gene sequence: CDR1 SNHLY, CDR2 FYNNEI. The V gene lost 6 bases and the J gene lost 1 base, with 11 bases spanning the gap. The CDR3 is 14 residues long. DNA of the CDR3: TGTGCCAGCAGGGACAGCGGGGGCACAGATACGCAGTATTTT. Translation: CASRDSGGTDTQYF.

This chain links TRBV7-9 with TRBJ1-1; 8 bases align to TRBD1. This CDR3 has 16 amino acids. V was clipped by 0 bases and J by 0 bases; unmatched bases: 3. Germline V CDR1 and CDR2: SEHNR, FQNEAQ (reference sequence). The DNA for the CDR3 is TGTGCCAGCAGCTTAGCTTACAGGGGGTTGAACACTGAAGCTTTCTTT. Residues: CASSLAYRGLNTEAFF. Together with reference TRBV7-9 and TRBJ1-1, the CDR3 gives the full variable domain: DTGVSQNPRHKITKRGQNVTFRCDPISEHNRLYWYRQTLGQGPEFLTYFQNEAQLEKSRLLSDRFSAERPKGSFSTLEIQRTEQGDSAMYLCASSLAYRGLNTEAFFGQGTRLTVV.

The rearrangement links TRBV6-5 to TRBJ1-1, with D perhaps TRBD1 (6 bases). The CDR3 is 14 residues long. The V gene's germline CDR1 is MNHEY and CDR2 SVGAGI. V lost 3 bases to trimming and J lost 3 bases, with 11 bases between them. This chain's CDR3 is CASSYAGGDTEAFF. CDR3 sequence (DNA): TGTGCCAGCAGTTATGCGGGGGGCGACACTGAAGCTTTCTTT.

This clone has only one observation. The junction differs from germline at one of its ends, possibly a read error. The V and J genes are TRBV10-3 and TRBJ2-1; 7 bases match TRBD1. Germline CDR1 is ENHRY and CDR2 is SYGVKD. The CDR3 runs 12 residues. In nucleotides, the CDR3 is TGTGCCATCAGTGAACCGACAGGGTTACCGGTCTTC. It encodes CAISEPTGLPVF.

To note about this clone: One base away lies a much larger clone, so this may be a sequencing read error. This sequence joins TRBV25-1 and TRBJ2-2; D call uncertain. Germline CDR1 and CDR2: MGHDK and SYGVNS. The CDR3 sequence is 13 residues long. Trimming took 6 bases from V and 1 from J, leaving 6 bases between them. The CDR3 coding sequence is TGTGCCAGCAGAGCAGGGAACACCGGGGAGCTGTTTTTT. Its protein is CASRAGNTGELFF.

The V gene is TRBV18, the J gene TRBJ1-2; 7 nucleotides agree with TRBD1. This CDR3 contains 15 residues. Per germline, CDR1 KGHSH and CDR2 LQKENI. The V segment lost 0 bases and the J segment 4 bases; nucleotides outside the gene matches: 5. CDR3 nucleotide sequence: TGTGCCAGCTCACCACCCGGGACAGTTATCTATGGCTACACCTTC. Its protein is CASSPPGTVIYGYTF.

The chain carries TRBV21-1 and TRBJ2-3; TRBD1 reflects the table's D call only, with no check against the DNA. TRBV21-1 is a pseudogene. The CDR3 length is 18 residues. Here the CDR3 DNA reads TGTGCCAGCAGCAAAGCGTGGAGCGGGACAGGGGGCTCGGATACGCAGTATTTT. Protein: CASSKAWSGTGGSDTQYF.

The V call is TRBV30, the J call TRBJ1-6; maybe TRBD1 (6 bases). Trimming removed 0 bases at V and 4 bases at J, with 16 bases between. Per the germline V gene, CDR1 is GTSNPN and CDR2 is SVGIG (reference sequence). The CDR3 consists of 17 residues. The CDR3 DNA reads TGTGCCTGGAGTGTACTGACAGGTTCTGCTTATAATTCACCCCTCCACTTT. Its translation: CAWSVLTGSAYNSPLHF.

The rearrangement links TRBV29-1 to TRBJ1-2; TRBD1 agrees at 9 bases. CDR1 is SQVTM and CDR2 is ANQGSEA in the germline V gene. V was clipped by 4 bases and J by 8 bases; unmatched bases: 5. The length of the CDR3 is 12 residues. The CDR3 DNA follows: TGCAGCGTTGGACAGGGGGACGGGGGCTACACCTTC. Its protein product is CSVGQGDGGYTF.

The rearrangement joins TRBV9 to TRBJ2-3, with no clear D. Germline lookup yields CDR1 SGDLS and CDR2 YYNGEE. The V end was cut by 4 bases, the J end by 0 bases, with 6 bases between. The CDR3 runs 13 residues. In nucleotides, the CDR3 is TGTGCCAGCAGCATCACTAGCACAGATACGCAGTATTTT. It is translated as CASSITSTDTQYF.